This T cell receptor (beta chain) appears in the sequencing data of a study of CD8+CD57+ T cells in acquired aplastic anemia. Overall study: Among healthy donors, CD4+ cells averaged roughly 9.8 million reads.

The CDR3 is 14 amino acids. V shed 4 bases, J shed 3 bases, and the junction held 3 bases outside the gene matches. Germline CDR1 and CDR2: LNHDA and SQIVND (reference sequence). The template for TCR beta VDJ and CDR3 sequence profiling was genomic DNA. Each CDR3 protein is one row after TCRdb ran MiXCR on the reads. The sample contains 33,000 or so distinct CDR3 sequences, 65% to 80% of which appear only once. As regards this clonotype: Its cognate antigen is unknown.

Study conclusions and caveats: No significant difference in CD8+ Simpson's diversity was found between patients and controls. The same twenty-nine CD8+ CDR3 sequences occurred in patients and in controls.

Sequenced input: sorted CD4+, CD8+, or CD8+CD57+ T cells (not recorded which) from PBMCs. This chain links TRBV19 with TRBJ2-7; 10 bases agree with TRBD2. The receptor's source is a human donor in good health, serving as a control. CDR3 nucleotides: TGTGCCAGTAGTAGACTAGCGGGCAACTACGAGCAGTACTTC. As protein: CASSRLAGNYEQYF.